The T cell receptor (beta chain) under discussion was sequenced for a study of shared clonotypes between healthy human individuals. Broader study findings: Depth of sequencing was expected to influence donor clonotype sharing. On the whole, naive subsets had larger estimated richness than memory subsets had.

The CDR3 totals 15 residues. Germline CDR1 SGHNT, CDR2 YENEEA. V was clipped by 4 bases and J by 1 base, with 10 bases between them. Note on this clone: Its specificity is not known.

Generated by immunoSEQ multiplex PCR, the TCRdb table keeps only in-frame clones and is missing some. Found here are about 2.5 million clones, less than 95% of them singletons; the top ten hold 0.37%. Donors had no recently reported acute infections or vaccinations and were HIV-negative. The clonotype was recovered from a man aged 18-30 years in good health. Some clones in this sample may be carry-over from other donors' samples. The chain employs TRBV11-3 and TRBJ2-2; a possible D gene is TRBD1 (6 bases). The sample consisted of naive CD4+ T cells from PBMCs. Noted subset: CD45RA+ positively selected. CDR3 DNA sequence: TGTGCCAGCAGCTACCAGACAGGGAACACCGGGGAGCTGTTTTTT. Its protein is CASSYQTGNTGELFF. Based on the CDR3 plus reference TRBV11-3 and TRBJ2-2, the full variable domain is EAGVVQSPRYKIIEKKQPVAFWCNPISGHNTLYWYLQNLGQGPELLIRYENEEAVDDSQLPKDRFSAERLKGVDSTLKIQPAELGDSAVYLCASSYQTGNTGELFFGEGSRLTVL.